Each of the 2 T cell receptor beta chains below was sequenced from the same sample in a study of CD4 T cells in relation to SARS-CoV-2 and coronaviruses. Measured with immunoSEQ multiplex PCR; TCRdb has only the in-frame clones, and not every one. The sample carries around 56,000 clones, 86% recorded once. The unexposed donors gave CD4+ T cells in 2011-2018, prior to COVID-19. The sequenced material came from memory CD4+ T cells from PBMCs. These receptors came from a human donor in good health.

This clone was picked up one time. The rearrangement uses TRBV6-6 and TRBJ1-1; no clear D. V gave up 7 bases and J gave up 5 bases, with 17 bases separating them. Per the germline V gene, CDR1 is MNHNY and CDR2 is SVGAGI (reference sequence). This CDR3 is 14 amino acids long. The CDR3, as DNA: TGTGCCAGCAACTCCGGGAGGCTCAAAACTGAAGCTTTCTTT. Its protein is CASNSGRLKTEAFF.

V usage is TRBV5-1 and J usage is TRBJ2-3, with 11 bases lining up with TRBD2. The CDR3 is made up of 17 amino acids. Germline CDR1 reads SGHRS; CDR2 reads YFSETQ. J gave up 1 base and V 4 bases, and 8 bases lay outside the gene matches. The CDR3 loop is CASSVTMTSGGTDTQYF. CDR3 sequence (DNA): TGCGCCAGCAGCGTGACCATGACTAGCGGGGGCACAGATACGCAGTATTTT.